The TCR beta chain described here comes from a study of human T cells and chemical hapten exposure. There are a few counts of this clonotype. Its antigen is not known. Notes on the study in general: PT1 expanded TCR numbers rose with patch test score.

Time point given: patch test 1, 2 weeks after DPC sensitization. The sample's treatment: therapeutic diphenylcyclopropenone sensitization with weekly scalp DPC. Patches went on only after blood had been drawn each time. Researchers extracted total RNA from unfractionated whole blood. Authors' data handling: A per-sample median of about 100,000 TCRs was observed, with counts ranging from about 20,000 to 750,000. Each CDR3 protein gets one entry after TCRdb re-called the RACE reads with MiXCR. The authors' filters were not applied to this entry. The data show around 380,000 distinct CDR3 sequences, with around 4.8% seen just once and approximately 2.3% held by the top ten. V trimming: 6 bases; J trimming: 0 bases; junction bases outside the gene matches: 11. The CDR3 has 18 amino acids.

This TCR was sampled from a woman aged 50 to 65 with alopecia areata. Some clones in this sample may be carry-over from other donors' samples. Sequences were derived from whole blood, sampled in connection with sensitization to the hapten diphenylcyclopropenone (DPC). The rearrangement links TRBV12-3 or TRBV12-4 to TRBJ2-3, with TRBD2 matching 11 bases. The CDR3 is CASRRPSGGRPSTDTQYF. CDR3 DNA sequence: TGTGCCAGCAGGCGCCCTAGCGGGGGGAGGCCTAGCACAGATACGCAGTATTTT.